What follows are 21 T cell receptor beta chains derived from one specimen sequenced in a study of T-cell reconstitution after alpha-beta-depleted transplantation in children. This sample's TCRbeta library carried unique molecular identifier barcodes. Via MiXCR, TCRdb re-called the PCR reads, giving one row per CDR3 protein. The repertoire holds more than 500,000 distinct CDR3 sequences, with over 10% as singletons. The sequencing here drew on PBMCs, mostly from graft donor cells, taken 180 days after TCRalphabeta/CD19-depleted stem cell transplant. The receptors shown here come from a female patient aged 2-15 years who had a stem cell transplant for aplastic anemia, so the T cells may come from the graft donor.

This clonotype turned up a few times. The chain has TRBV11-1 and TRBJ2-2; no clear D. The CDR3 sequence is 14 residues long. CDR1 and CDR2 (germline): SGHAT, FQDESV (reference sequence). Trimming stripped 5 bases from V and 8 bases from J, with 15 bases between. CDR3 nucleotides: TGTGCCAGCAGCGACCTAAGGGCGTTTGGGGAGCTGTTTTTT. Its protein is CASSDLRAFGELFF.

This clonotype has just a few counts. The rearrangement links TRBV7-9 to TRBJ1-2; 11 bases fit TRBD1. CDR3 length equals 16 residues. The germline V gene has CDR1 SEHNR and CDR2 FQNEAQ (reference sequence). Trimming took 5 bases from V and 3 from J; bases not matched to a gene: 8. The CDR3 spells CASSPRTGGAYYGYTF. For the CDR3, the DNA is TGTGCCAGCAGCCCCCGGACAGGGGGCGCTTACTATGGCTACACCTTC.

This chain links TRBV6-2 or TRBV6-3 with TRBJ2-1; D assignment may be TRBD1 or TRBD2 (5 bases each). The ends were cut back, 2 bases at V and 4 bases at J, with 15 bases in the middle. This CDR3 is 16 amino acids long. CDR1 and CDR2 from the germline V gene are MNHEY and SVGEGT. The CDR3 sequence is CASSYARGYVYNEQFF. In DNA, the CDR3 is TGTGCCAGCAGTTACGCGAGGGGTTACGTATACAATGAGCAGTTCTTC.

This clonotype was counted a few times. The CDR3 reads CSAKRGPGAGNEQYF. The CDR3, as DNA: TGCAGTGCTAAGAGGGGCCCGGGAGCGGGGAACGAGCAGTACTTC. V gene TRBV20-1 combines with J gene TRBJ2-7; TRBD2 matches 7 bases. Germline loops: CDR1 DFQATT, CDR2 SNEGSKA (reference sequence). J was trimmed by 5 bases and V by 4 bases; bases with no gene match: 14. The CDR3 consists of 15 residues.

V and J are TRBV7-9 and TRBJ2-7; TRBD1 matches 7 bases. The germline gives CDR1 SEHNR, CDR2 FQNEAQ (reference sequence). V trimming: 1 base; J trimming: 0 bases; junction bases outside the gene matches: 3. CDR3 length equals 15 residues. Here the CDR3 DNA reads TGTGCCAGCAGCTTAGGGGACAGAAACTCCTACGAGCAGTACTTC. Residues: CASSLGDRNSYEQYF.

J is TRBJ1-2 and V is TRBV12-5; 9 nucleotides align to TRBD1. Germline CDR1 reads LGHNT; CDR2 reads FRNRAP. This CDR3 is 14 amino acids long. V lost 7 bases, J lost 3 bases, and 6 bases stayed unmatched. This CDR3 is CASARQGGYYGYTF. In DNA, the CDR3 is TGTGCTAGTGCCCGACAGGGGGGTTACTATGGCTACACCTTC.

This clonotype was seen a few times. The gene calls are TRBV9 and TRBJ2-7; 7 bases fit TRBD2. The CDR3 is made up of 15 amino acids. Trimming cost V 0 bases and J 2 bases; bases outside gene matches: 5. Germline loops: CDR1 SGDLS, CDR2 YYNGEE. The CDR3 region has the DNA TGTGCCAGCAGCGTAGGGCCGGGAGGTCCCTACGAGCAGTACGTC. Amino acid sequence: CASSVGPGGPYEQYV.

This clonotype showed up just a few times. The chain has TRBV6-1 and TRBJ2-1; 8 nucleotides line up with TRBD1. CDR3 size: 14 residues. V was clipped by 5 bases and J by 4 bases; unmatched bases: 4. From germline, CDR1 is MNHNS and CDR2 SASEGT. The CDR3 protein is CASSRQGAYNEQFF. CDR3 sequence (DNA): TGTGCCAGCAGTAGGCAGGGGGCGTACAATGAGCAGTTCTTC.

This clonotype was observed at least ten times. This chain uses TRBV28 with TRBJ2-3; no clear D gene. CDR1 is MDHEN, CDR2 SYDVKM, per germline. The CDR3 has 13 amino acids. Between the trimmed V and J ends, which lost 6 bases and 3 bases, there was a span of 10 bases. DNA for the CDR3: TGTGCCAGCAGCCCCCACCTGACAGATACGCAGTATTTT. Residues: CASSPHLTDTQYF.

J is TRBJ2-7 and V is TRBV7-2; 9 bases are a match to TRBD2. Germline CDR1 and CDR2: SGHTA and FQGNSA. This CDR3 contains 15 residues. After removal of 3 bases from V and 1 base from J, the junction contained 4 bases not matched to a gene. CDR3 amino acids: CASSLWAGGSYEQYV. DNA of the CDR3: TGTGCCAGCAGCTTGTGGGCGGGAGGGTCCTACGAGCAGTACGTC.

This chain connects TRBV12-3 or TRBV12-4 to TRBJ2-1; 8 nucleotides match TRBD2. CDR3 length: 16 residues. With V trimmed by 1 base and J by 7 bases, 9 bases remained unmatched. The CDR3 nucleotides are TGTGCCAGCAGTTTAGGGACGGGAGGGCCGGTTAATGAGCAGTTCTTC. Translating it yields CASSLGTGGPVNEQFF.

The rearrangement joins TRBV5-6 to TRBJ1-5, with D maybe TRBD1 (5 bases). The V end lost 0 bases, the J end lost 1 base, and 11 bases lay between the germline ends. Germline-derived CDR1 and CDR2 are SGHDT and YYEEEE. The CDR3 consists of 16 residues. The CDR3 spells CASSLGRPGSNQPQHF. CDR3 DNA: TGTGCCAGCAGCTTGGGACGCCCAGGGAGCAATCAGCCCCAGCATTTT.

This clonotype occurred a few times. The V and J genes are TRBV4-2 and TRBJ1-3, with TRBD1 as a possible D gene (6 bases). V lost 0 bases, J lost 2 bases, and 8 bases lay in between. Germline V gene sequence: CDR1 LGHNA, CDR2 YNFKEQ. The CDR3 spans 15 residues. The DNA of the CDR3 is TGTGCCAGCAGCCAAGACCGGGGGCCTGGAAACACCATATATTTT. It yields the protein CASSQDRGPGNTIYF.

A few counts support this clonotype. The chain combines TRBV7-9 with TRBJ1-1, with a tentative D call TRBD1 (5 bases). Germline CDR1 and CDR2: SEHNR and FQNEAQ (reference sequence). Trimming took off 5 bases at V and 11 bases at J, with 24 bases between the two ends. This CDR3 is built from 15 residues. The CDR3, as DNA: TGTGCCAGCAGCCTACAAGGACAACCAGCGGAAGCCGCTTTCTTT. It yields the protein CASSLQGQPAEAAFF.

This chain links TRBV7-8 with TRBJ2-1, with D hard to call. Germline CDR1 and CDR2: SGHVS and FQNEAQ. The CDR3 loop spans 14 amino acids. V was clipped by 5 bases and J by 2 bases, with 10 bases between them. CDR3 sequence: CASSQPLAYNEQFF. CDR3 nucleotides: TGTGCCAGCAGCCAGCCATTGGCCTACAATGAGCAGTTCTTC.

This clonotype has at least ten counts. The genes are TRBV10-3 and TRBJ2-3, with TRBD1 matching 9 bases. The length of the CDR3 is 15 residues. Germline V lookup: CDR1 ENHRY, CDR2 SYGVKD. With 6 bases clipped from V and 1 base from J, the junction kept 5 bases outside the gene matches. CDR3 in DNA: TGTGCCATCAGCACAGGGGGCTCGGGCACAGATACGCAGTATTTT. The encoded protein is CAISTGGSGTDTQYF.

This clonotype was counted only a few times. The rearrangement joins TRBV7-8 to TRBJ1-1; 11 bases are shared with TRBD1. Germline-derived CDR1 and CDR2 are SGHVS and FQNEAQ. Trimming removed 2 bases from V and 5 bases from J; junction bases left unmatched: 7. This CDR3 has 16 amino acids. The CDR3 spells CASSLRVRDRGTEAFF. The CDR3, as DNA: TGTGCCAGCAGCTTAAGGGTTAGGGACAGGGGGACTGAAGCTTTCTTT.

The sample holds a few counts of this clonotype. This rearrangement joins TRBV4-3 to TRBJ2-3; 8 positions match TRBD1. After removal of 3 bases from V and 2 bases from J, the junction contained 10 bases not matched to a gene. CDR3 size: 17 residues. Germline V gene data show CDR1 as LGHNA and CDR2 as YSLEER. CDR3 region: CASSHLGQGRYTDTQYF. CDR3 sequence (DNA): TGCGCCAGCAGCCATCTCGGACAGGGTCGCTACACAGATACGCAGTATTTT.

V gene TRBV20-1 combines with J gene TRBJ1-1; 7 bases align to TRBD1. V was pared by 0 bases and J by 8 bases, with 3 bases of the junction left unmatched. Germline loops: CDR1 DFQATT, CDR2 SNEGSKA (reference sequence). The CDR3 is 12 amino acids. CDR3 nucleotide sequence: TGCAGTGCTAGAGACTGGGGACAGGAAGCTTTCTTT. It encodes CSARDWGQEAFF.

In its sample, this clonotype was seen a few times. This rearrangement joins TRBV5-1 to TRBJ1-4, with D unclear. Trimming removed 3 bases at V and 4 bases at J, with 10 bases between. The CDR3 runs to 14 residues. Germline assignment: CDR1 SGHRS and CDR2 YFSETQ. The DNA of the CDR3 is TGCGCCAGCAGCTATACAGCGATTAATGAAAAACTGTTTTTT. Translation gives CASSYTAINEKLFF. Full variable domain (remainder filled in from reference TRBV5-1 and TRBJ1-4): KAGVTQTPRYLIKTRGQQVTLSCSPISGHRSVSWYQQTPGQGLQFLFEYFSETQRNKGNFPGRFSGRQFSNSRSEMNVSTLELGDSALYLCASSYTAINEKLFFGSGTQLSVL.

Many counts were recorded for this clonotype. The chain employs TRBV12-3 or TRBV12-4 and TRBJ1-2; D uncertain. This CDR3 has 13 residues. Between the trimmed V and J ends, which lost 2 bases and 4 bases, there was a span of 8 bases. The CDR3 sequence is CASSLRASYGYTF. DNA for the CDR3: TGTGCCAGCAGTTTACGGGCTAGCTATGGCTACACCTTC.